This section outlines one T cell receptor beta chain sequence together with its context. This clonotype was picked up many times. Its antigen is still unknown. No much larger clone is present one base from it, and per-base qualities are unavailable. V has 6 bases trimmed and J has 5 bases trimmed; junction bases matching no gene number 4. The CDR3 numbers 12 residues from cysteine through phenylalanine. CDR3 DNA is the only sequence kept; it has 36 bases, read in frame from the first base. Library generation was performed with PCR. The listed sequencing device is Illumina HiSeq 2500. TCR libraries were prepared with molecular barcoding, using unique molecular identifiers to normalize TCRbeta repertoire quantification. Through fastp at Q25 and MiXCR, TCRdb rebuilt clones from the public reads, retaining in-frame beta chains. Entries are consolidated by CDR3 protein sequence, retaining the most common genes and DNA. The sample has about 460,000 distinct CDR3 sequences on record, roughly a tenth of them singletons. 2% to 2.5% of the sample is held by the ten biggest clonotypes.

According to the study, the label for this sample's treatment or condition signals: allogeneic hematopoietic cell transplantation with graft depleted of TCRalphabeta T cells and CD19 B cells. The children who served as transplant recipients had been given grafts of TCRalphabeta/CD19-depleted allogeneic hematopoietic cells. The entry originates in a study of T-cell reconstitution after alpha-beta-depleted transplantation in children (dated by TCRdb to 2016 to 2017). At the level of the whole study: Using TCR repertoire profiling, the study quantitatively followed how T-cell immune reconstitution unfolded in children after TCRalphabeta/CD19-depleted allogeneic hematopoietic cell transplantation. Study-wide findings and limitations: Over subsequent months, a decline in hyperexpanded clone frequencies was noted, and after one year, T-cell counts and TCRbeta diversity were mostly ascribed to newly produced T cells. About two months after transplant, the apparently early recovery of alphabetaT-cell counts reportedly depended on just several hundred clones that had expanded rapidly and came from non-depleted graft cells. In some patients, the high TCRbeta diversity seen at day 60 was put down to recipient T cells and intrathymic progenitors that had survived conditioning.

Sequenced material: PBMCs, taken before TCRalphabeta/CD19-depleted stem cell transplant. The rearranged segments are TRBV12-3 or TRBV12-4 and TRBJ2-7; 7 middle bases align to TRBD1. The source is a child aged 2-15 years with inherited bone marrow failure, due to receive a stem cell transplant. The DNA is TGTGCCAGCAGCCCCGACAGGGACGAGCAGTACTTC. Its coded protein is CASSPDRDEQYF.